This TCR beta chain was obtained from a study of blood T cell repertoires in COVID-19 (dated by TCRdb to the early 2020s). Some background on the complete study: Collaborator samples came from the United States, Italy and Spain and covered acute and convalescent phases of COVID-19. The material from the prospective study consisted of cDNA or gDNA derived from T cells, B-cell-depleted T cells, or PBMCs. Deeply sampled blood TCRbeta repertoires from subjects exposed to, actively infected with, or recovered from COVID-19 were included in the dataset. The repertoires were released in a freely available public database intended as a resource for research on the immune response to SARS-CoV-2. The samples were drawn from two sources: the first 160 participants of the ongoing ImmuneRACE study, and 1,200 or so subjects contributed by 6 global collaborators. A de-identified subject ID, COVID-19 status, age in years and sex were almost always included in the sample metadata. Where available, HLA class I and class II types were obtained from metadata supplied by the sample provider rather than from assay-based typing. The paper's findings and limits, for the study overall: The amount of clinical and demographic metadata varied by source and participant and was provided uncurated.

The immunoSEQ Assay, a bias-controlled multiplex PCR, was used to amplify TCRbeta CDR3 regions from genomic DNA. The study's processing was this. The number of nucleated cells in each sample was estimated by amplification of reference gene primers within the assay. To quantify the absolute abundance of each unique TCRbeta CDR3 rearrangement, sequence reads were collapsed and filtered. Productive Simpson clonality was computed per sample as the square root of Simpson's diversity index over productive rearrangements. This is the immuneACCESS table as TCRdb keeps it, with only in-frame sequences that have V and J called. A part of the clones is gone; compared with another copy, unresolved V genes explain less than half, and the rest is unexplained. V, J and clone size were drawn from that table, and D and trimming were deduced from the DNA. This sample lists 72,000 or so clones; around 83% were detected once. Jointly, the top ten make up 30% to 40% of the sample.

CDR1 and CDR2 were assigned from the germline V gene as MNHEY and SVGAGI. There are 14 amino acids in the CDR3, from cysteine to phenylalanine inclusive. Solely the CDR3 DNA is kept, with 42 bases framed from the first base. The trim is 8 bases for V and 5 bases for J, with a gap of 16 bases between the germline ends. In regard to this clone: Its recognized antigen is unknown. Per-nucleotide qualities are absent, and no much larger clonotype sits a single base away.

Each collaborating institution followed its own protocols to collect whole blood in K2EDTA tubes. For TCRbeta analysis, collaborator samples were shipped as frozen whole blood, as isolated PBMCs, or as DNA extracted from either sample type. The chain is encoded by TRBV6-5 joined to TRBJ2-1; TRBD1 could be the D gene, as 5 bases match. The sequencing sample was made of peripheral blood. The TCR originated in a woman at least 80 years old with active or convalescent COVID-19. The sequence in DNA is TGTGCCAGCCGAAGGGGCCGCCCGGACAATGAGCAGTTCTTC. The translation is CASRRGRPDNEQFF.